The 10 T cell receptor beta chains presented below share a single source sample, sequenced in a study of Ad26.COV2.S vaccination and SARS-CoV-2 variants. The repertoire was sequenced with immunoSEQ multiplex PCR; TCRdb's copy has only in-frame clones and lacks some. The sample yields approximately 340,000 clones, about 92% seen once. Sequences were derived from peripheral blood, sampled after recovery from COVID-19. The receptors shown here come from a human donor who had recovered from COVID-19.

This clone was seen a single time. CDR3 residues: CASSPGGSRGYTF. In DNA form, the CDR3 reads TGTGCCAGCAGTCCAGGGGGCTCTAGGGGCTACACCTTC. The chain recombines TRBV6-5 with TRBJ1-2, with TRBD1 identical over 8 bases. The CDR3 extends over 13 amino acids. CDR1 is MNHEY and CDR2 is SVGAGI in the germline V gene. The trim removed 5 bases at V and 8 bases at J, leaving 7 bases unmatched.

The J gene is TRBJ2-1, the V gene TRBV13; D is possibly TRBD2 (6 bases). Germline-derived CDR1 and CDR2 are PRHDT and FYEKMQ (reference sequence). Trimming took off 6 bases at V and 5 bases at J, with 14 bases between the two ends. The CDR3 totals 14 residues. This CDR3 reads CASRSAGGHNEQFF. The CDR3 nucleotides are TGTGCCAGCAGGTCGGCCGGGGGACACAATGAGCAGTTCTTC. The whole variable domain, remainder taken from reference TRBV13 and TRBJ2-1, is AAGVIQSPRHLIKEKRETATLKCYPIPRHDTVYWYQQGPGQDPQFLISFYEKMQSDKGSIPDRFSAQQFSDYHSELNMSSLELGDSALYFCASRSAGGHNEQFFGPGTRLTVL.

The chain couples TRBV6-1 to TRBJ1-1, with 7 bases fitting TRBD1. The CDR3 consists of 13 residues. In germline, CDR1 is MNHNS, CDR2 SASEGT. V lost 5 bases and J lost 8; bases outside the gene matches: 8. Written as DNA, the CDR3 is TGTGCCAGCAGTAGACAGGGCCGTCAGGAAGCTTTCTTT. Translation gives CASSRQGRQEAFF.

A single count supports this clone. This rearrangement joins TRBV5-5 to TRBJ2-2; tentatively, D is TRBD2 (5 bases). The V gene's germline CDR1 is SGHKS and CDR2 YYEKEE (reference sequence). Trimming took 1 base from V and 5 from J, leaving 12 bases between them. There are 15 residues in the CDR3. This CDR3 is CASSLSVQRTGELFF. The CDR3 nucleotides are TGTGCCAGCAGCTTGAGTGTACAGCGGACCGGGGAGCTGTTTTTT.

This clone was found once. The chain recombines TRBV5-6 with TRBJ1-1; no clear D gene. Germline-derived CDR1 and CDR2 are SGHDT and YYEEEE. The CDR3 is 16 amino acids. V was pared by 0 bases and J by 6 bases, with 18 bases between. CDR3 sequence (DNA): TGTGCCAGCAGCTTGGTGTGGCTGGGTGGAAGTTCTGAAGCTTTCTTT. Amino acids: CASSLVWLGGSSEAFF.

V gene TRBV19 combines with J gene TRBJ1-1; 7 bases map to TRBD1. The V and J ends lost 7 bases and 5 bases, in that order; junction bases with no gene match: 16. This CDR3 contains 16 residues. Looked up from germline, CDR1 is LNHDA and CDR2 is SQIVND (reference sequence). The CDR3 here is CASTLGQTIRRTEAFF. The DNA of the CDR3 is TGTGCCAGTACTTTGGGACAGACAATAAGGAGGACTGAAGCTTTCTTT. The complete variable domain, with remaining parts taken from reference TRBV19 and TRBJ1-1, reads DGGITQSPKYLFRKEGQNVTLSCEQNLNHDAMYWYRQDPGQGLRLIYYSQIVNDFQKGDIAEGYSVSREKKESFPLTVTSAQKNPTAFYLCASTLGQTIRRTEAFFGQGTRLTVV.

The gene calls are TRBV2 and TRBJ2-6; possibly TRBD1 or TRBD2 for D (6 bases each). This CDR3 region has 15 residues. Germline loops: CDR1 SNHLY, CDR2 FYNNEI. V was pared by 8 bases and J by 2 bases, with 13 bases between. CDR3 nucleotide sequence: TGTGCCAGCCTTCAAGGGGGGCCTGGGGCCAACGTCCTGACTTTC. Its protein product is CASLQGGPGANVLTF. Drawing the rest from reference TRBV2 and TRBJ2-6, the complete variable domain is EPEVTQTPSHQVTQMGQEVILRCVPISNHLYFYWYRQILGQKVEFLVSFYNNEISEKSEIFDDQFSVERPDGSNFTLKIRSTKLEDSAMYFCASLQGGPGANVLTFGAGSRLTVL.

V gene TRBV5-1 combines with J gene TRBJ2-5; 10 bases agree with TRBD2. There are 15 residues in the CDR3. The germline V gene has CDR1 SGHRS and CDR2 YFSETQ. V trimming: 4 bases; J trimming: 4 bases; junction bases outside the gene matches: 7. The CDR3 sequence: CASSRTSGGVETQYF. In DNA form, the CDR3 reads TGCGCCAGCAGCCGGACTAGCGGAGGGGTAGAGACCCAGTACTTC.

This chain joins TRBV25-1 and TRBJ1-2; 8 nucleotides match TRBD1. In germline, CDR1 is MGHDK, CDR2 SYGVNS. CDR3 length: 13 amino acids. Trimming cost V 4 bases and J 7 bases; bases outside gene matches: 5. CDR3 sequence (DNA): TGTGCCAGCAGTGTCCGACAGGGGTCTGGCTACACCTTC. Protein product: CASSVRQGSGYTF.

The rearrangement joins TRBV25-1 to TRBJ2-7, with 9 bases aligning to TRBD1. Germline V CDR1 and CDR2: MGHDK, SYGVNS. This CDR3 has 16 amino acids. The V and J ends lost 3 bases and 7 bases, in that order; junction bases with no gene match: 13. The CDR3 loop is CASSELPGQGLGEQYF. For the CDR3, the DNA is TGTGCCAGCAGTGAGCTTCCGGGACAGGGCCTGGGGGAGCAGTACTTC.